The subject of this entry is one T cell receptor (beta chain). This entry belongs to a study of blood T cell repertoires in COVID-19. Study at large: Samples representing acute and convalescent COVID-19 were sourced from the United States, Italy and Spain.

Authors' methods: Estimates of nucleated cell counts were drawn from the amplification of reference gene primers. Profiling relied on immunoSEQ multiplex PCR, and the TCRdb table lists in-frame clones only, not all of them. The D gene and trimming were derived from the DNA, and the V and J assignments and clone size from that table. The data show 200,000 to 250,000 clones, with more than 75% seen just once and roughly 12% held by the top ten. Germline V lookup: CDR1 SGDLS, CDR2 YYNGEE. The CDR3 has 14 amino acids. The trim removed 0 bases at V and 3 bases at J, leaving 0 bases unmatched. The chain uses TRBV9 and TRBJ1-3, with 7 bases that match TRBD1. The receptor was isolated from a man aged 50 to 60 with COVID-19, enrolled during active disease. The sample comprised peripheral blood. The CDR3 bases are TGTGCCAGCAGCGTAGGACAGGGTGGAAACACCATATATTTT. Encoded protein: CASSVGQGGNTIYF.